This TCR beta chain was captured by sequencing in a study of patients and donors after allogeneic stem cell transplantation. Using its own MiXCR run on the RT-PCR reads, TCRdb lists one record per CDR3 protein. The top ten hold 5% to 6.5% of the sample, which has 920,000 or so distinct CDR3 sequences, about 20% seen once. The sequencing input was blood, either unsorted or a sorted T cell fraction (not recorded which). This clonotype was sampled from a human donor who was either an allogeneic HSCT recipient or a stem cell or donor lymphocyte infusion donor (not recorded which). It is not recorded whose cells these are; they may come from a transplant donor.

Here the CDR3 DNA reads TGTGCCAGCAGTCAAAGGGGGCGGAATACGAACAATCAGCCCCAGCATTTT. Translation gives CASSQRGRNTNNQPQHF. The rearrangement uses TRBV12-3 or TRBV12-4 and TRBJ1-5, with TRBD1 matching over 7 bases. The CDR3 consists of 17 residues. After removal of 5 bases from V and 3 bases from J, the junction contained 13 bases not matched to a gene.